These 27 T cell receptor beta chains were sequenced from one sample in a study of blood T cell repertoires in COVID-19. The data were produced by immunoSEQ multiplex PCR, yet TCRdb's version contains in-frame clones alone and is incomplete. The sample consists of 450,000 or so clones, around 91% of them appearing once. Sequenced material: peripheral blood. Receptor source: a woman between 40 and 50 years old with COVID-19, enrolled during active disease.

The J gene is TRBJ1-4, the V gene TRBV27, with D possibly being TRBD1 (6 bases). Germline V gene lookup returns CDR1 MNHEY and CDR2 SMNVEV (reference sequence). The CDR3 is 13 amino acids. Trimming took off 5 bases at V and 9 bases at J, with 13 bases between the two ends. The CDR3 sequence is CASSLIQGKKLFF. Here the CDR3 DNA reads TGTGCCAGCAGTCTAATACAGGGAAAAAAACTGTTTTTT.

This clone has only one observation. Other DNA sequences in this sample translate to the same CDR3. The chain carries TRBV7-2 and TRBJ2-5; tentatively, D is TRBD2 (5 bases). This CDR3 has 13 residues. Per germline, CDR1 SGHTA and CDR2 FQGNSA. V lost 1 base to trimming and J lost 5 bases, with 8 bases between them. Here the CDR3 DNA reads TGTGCCAGCAGCTTAGGCGGGCGGGAGACCCAGTACTTC. This sequence encodes CASSLGGRETQYF.

The sample holds one count of this clone. The chain uses TRBV5-1 and TRBJ2-1, with TRBD2 identical over 8 bases. Germline values: CDR1 SGHRS, CDR2 YFSETQ. Unmatched junction bases numbered 6, after V lost 0 bases and J lost 4 bases. The CDR3 extends over 16 amino acids. Here the CDR3 DNA reads TGCGCCAGCAGCTTGGCCGAGGGCGGGGGGTACAATGAGCAGTTCTTC. It translates to CASSLAEGGGYNEQFF.

V and J are TRBV18 and TRBJ1-2; D gene unclear. V gave up 6 bases and J gave up 0 bases, with 11 bases separating them. CDR3 size: 14 residues. Germline V gene data show CDR1 as KGHSH and CDR2 as LQKENI. The CDR3 here is CASSPPGANYGYTF. The CDR3 coding sequence is TGTGCCAGCTCCCCCCCCGGGGCTAACTATGGCTACACCTTC.

This clone occurred once. The V gene is TRBV7-2, the J gene TRBJ2-2; 11 bases are a match to TRBD2. V was clipped by 6 bases and J by 2 bases; unmatched bases: 5. Germline V gene lookup returns CDR1 SGHTA and CDR2 FQGNSA. The CDR3 has 16 amino acids. This CDR3 is CASRLSGGVNTGELFF. CDR3 DNA sequence: TGTGCCAGCAGACTTAGCGGGGGGGTTAACACCGGGGAGCTGTTTTTT.

J is TRBJ2-5 and V is TRBV5-1; 14 positions match TRBD2. The ends lost 2 bases at V and 2 bases at J; junction bases unmatched: 2. In germline, CDR1 is SGHRS, CDR2 YFSETQ. The CDR3 length is 16 residues. The DNA of the CDR3 is TGCGCCAGCAGCTTTGGGACTAGCGGGAGTCAAGAGACCCAGTACTTC. Amino acid sequence: CASSFGTSGSQETQYF.

The chain is built from TRBV5-4 and TRBJ2-3, with 7 bases identical to TRBD2. V shed 6 bases and J 5 bases; nucleotides not matched to a gene: 9. This CDR3 region has 14 residues. CDR1 is SGHNT, CDR2 YYREEE, per germline (reference sequence). The CDR3 DNA sequence: TGTGCCAGCAAAAGCGGGATGGAGGTAGATACGCAGTATTTT. Translated: CASKSGMEVDTQYF. The full variable domain, in which reference TRBV5-4 and TRBJ2-3 provide the parts outside the CDR3, is ETGVTQSPTHLIKTRGQQVTLRCSSQSGHNTVSWYQQALGQGPQFIFQYYREEENGRGNFPPRFSGLQFPNYSSELNVNALELDDSALYLCASKSGMEVDTQYFGPGTRLTVL.

The chain links TRBV19 to TRBJ1-1; D unclear. V gave up 4 bases and J gave up 11 bases, with 20 bases separating them. The CDR3 totals 14 residues. Germline CDR1 is LNHDA and CDR2 is SQIVND (reference sequence). The CDR3 DNA reads as TGTGCCAGTAGTAAAGCAATCGACGGTTGGGAGGCTTTCTTT. It translates to CASSKAIDGWEAFF.

The chain is built from TRBV19 and TRBJ1-5; D not resolved. Germline V gives CDR1 LNHDA, CDR2 SQIVND (reference sequence). The CDR3 length is 10 residues. V was clipped by 7 bases and J by 9 bases, with 7 bases between them. In DNA, the CDR3 is TGTGCCAGTACGAGGGTGCCCCAGCATTTT. It yields the protein CASTRVPQHF.

CDR3 DNA sequence: TGTGCCAGCAGCGGACCGGGACAGTATTACGAGCAGTACTTC. Amino acid sequence: CASSGPGQYYEQYF. This chain connects TRBV5-5 to TRBJ2-7; 7 bases are a match to TRBD1. V dropped 4 bases and J dropped 4; count of bases not matched to a gene: 8. CDR1 is SGHKS and CDR2 is YYEKEE in the germline V gene (reference sequence). This CDR3 contains 14 residues.

The chain combines TRBV4-2 with TRBJ2-5; D may be TRBD2 (7 bases). V was pared by 6 bases and J by 5 bases, with 16 bases between. There are 14 residues in the CDR3. Germline V gene data show CDR1 as LGHNA and CDR2 as YNFKEQ. This CDR3 is CASSPGGVTETQYF. Written as DNA, the CDR3 is TGTGCCAGCAGTCCGGGGGGCGTAACGGAGACCCAGTACTTC.

The CDR3 loop is CASRSLGGNTEAFF. In nucleotides, the CDR3 is TGTGCCAGCAGGTCCTTAGGGGGGAACACTGAAGCTTTCTTT. V gene TRBV27 combines with J gene TRBJ1-1, with a weak D call TRBD1 (6 bases). Germline-derived CDR1 and CDR2 are MNHEY and SMNVEV (reference sequence). Trimming took off 6 bases at V and 1 base at J, with 12 bases between the two ends. The CDR3 spans 14 residues.

The chain is built from TRBV9 and TRBJ1-4; possible D gene TRBD1, 6 bases. The CDR3 totals 16 residues. CDR1 is SGDLS, CDR2 YYNGEE, per germline. V lost 0 bases to trimming and J lost 0 bases, with 9 bases between them. The DNA for the CDR3 is TGTGCCAGCAGCGTAGCCGCAGGGGCAACTAATGAAAAACTGTTTTTT. As protein: CASSVAAGATNEKLFF.

The chain combines TRBV6-4 with TRBJ1-2; D is perhaps TRBD1 (5 bases). Germline V gene lookup returns CDR1 MRHNA and CDR2 SNTAGT. V dropped 3 bases and J dropped 4 bases, with 15 bases sitting between them. The CDR3 totals 15 residues. CDR3 bases: TGTGCCAGCAGTGAATATCAGGGTAATTCCTATGGCTACACCTTC. Translated, it gives CASSEYQGNSYGYTF.

The rearrangement joins TRBV6-2 or TRBV6-3 to TRBJ1-1; the D is unclear. V dropped 5 bases and J dropped 5 bases, with 12 bases sitting between them. Germline lookup yields CDR1 MNHEY and CDR2 SVGEGT. This CDR3 comprises 13 residues. The CDR3 nucleotides are TGTGCCAGCAGTAAATCAGCTAGGACTGAAGCTTTCTTT. Translating it yields CASSKSARTEAFF.

This clone was recorded at least ten times. The chain couples TRBV18 to TRBJ2-7, with a possible D match to TRBD2 (5 bases). Germline lookup yields CDR1 KGHSH and CDR2 LQKENI. The CDR3 consists of 16 residues. V lost 6 bases, J lost 2 bases, and 20 bases lay in between. CDR3 nucleotides: TGTGCCAGCTCCCGGTACTCCGGCAGCGGAACCTACGAGCAGTACTTC. This translates into CASSRYSGSGTYEQYF.

The DNA of the CDR3 is TGTGCCAGCAGCTGGGGTCCCCGGGGAGAGCAGTACTTC. Encoded protein: CASSWGPRGEQYF. The chain carries TRBV6-5 and TRBJ2-7; possibly TRBD2 for D (5 bases). The CDR3 is made up of 13 amino acids. Germline V gene data show CDR1 as MNHEY and CDR2 as SVGAGI. V was clipped by 6 bases and J by 7 bases, with 16 bases between them.

The chain combines TRBV27 with TRBJ1-1; D is uncertain. The germline V gene encodes CDR1 MNHEY and CDR2 SMNVEV (reference sequence). This CDR3 spans 15 amino acids. Trimming left V 3 bases short and J 1 base short, with 12 bases between. For the CDR3, the DNA is TGTGCCAGCAGTTTTATTCCCGTGAGGAACACTGAAGCTTTCTTT. Amino acids: CASSFIPVRNTEAFF.

The rearrangement links TRBV2 to TRBJ2-7; D gene unclear. With 6 bases removed from V and 3 bases from J, the gap between germline ends came to 6 bases. CDR3 length: 11 residues. Germline V gene lookup returns CDR1 SNHLY and CDR2 FYNNEI. The CDR3 DNA is TGTGCCAGCAGACAAAACTACGAGCAGTACTTC. Its protein product is CASRQNYEQYF.

This clone occurred a few times. The CDR3 sequence: CASSAPWGQTTGELFF. The DNA for the CDR3 is TGTGCCAGCAGCGCCCCCTGGGGACAGACCACCGGGGAGCTGTTTTTT. The chain links TRBV9 to TRBJ2-2, with 7 nucleotides matching TRBD1. V was pared by 3 bases and J by 4 bases, with 9 bases of the junction left unmatched. The germline V gene has CDR1 SGDLS and CDR2 YYNGEE. The CDR3 length is 16 residues.

The rearrangement links TRBV6-6 to TRBJ1-5, with D tentatively TRBD1 (5 bases). V lost 0 bases and J 5 bases, leaving 5 bases between the germline ends. The germline gives CDR1 MNHNY, CDR2 SVGAGI (reference sequence). This CDR3 is built from 13 residues. In DNA form, the CDR3 reads TGTGCCAGCAGTTACTCCAGGGATCAGCCCCAGCATTTT. This translates into CASSYSRDQPQHF.

Concerning this clone: One end of the junction does not line up with germline, which may come from a read error. V gene TRBV19 combines with J gene TRBJ2-7; 8 bases fit TRBD1. This CDR3 is built from 15 residues. Germline lookup yields CDR1 LNHDA and CDR2 SQIVND (reference sequence). The DNA for the CDR3 is TGTGCCAGTAGTTTAGAAACACAGGGGGTCTACGAGCAGTACTTC. Translated: CASSLETQGVYEQYF.

V and J are TRBV10-3 and TRBJ1-5; D unresolved. Deletions cut 6 bases from V and 4 bases from J, with 10 bases between. The CDR3 is 13 amino acids. The germline gives CDR1 ENHRY, CDR2 SYGVKD. CDR3 sequence (DNA): TGTGCCATCAGCGGGATCACTAATCAGCCCCAGCATTTT. Protein sequence: CAISGITNQPQHF.

This chain links TRBV18 with TRBJ2-1, with 10 nucleotides matching TRBD2. This CDR3 spans 18 amino acids. V lost 3 bases to trimming and J lost 1 base; unmatched junction nucleotides: 9. Germline V gives CDR1 KGHSH, CDR2 LQKENI. In nucleotides, the CDR3 is TGTGCCAGCTCACCCTCGTTGGGACTAGCGCCGTCCTACAATGAGCAGTTCTTC. Its protein is CASSPSLGLAPSYNEQFF. Combining the CDR3 with reference TRBV18 and TRBJ2-1 gives the whole variable domain NAGVMQNPRHLVRRRGQEARLRCSPMKGHSHVYWYRQLPEEGLKFMVYLQKENIIDESGMPKERFSAEFPKEGPSILRIQQVVRGDSAAYFCASSPSLGLAPSYNEQFFGPGTRLTVL.

The chain employs TRBV29-1 and TRBJ1-2; 8 nucleotides match TRBD1. Germline values: CDR1 SQVTM, CDR2 ANQGSEA. The CDR3 loop spans 16 amino acids. V lost 3 bases, J lost 3 bases, and 12 bases stayed unmatched. The CDR3 DNA follows: TGCAGCGTTGACATGCCTCAGGGGGCGTTCGACTATGGCTACACCTTC. This gives the protein CSVDMPQGAFDYGYTF. The full variable domain, its missing parts supplied by reference TRBV29-1 and TRBJ1-2, is SAVISQKPSRDICQRGTSLTIQCQVDSQVTMMFWYRQQPGQSLTLIATANQGSEATYESGFVIDKFPISRPNLTFSTLTVSNMSPEDSSIYLCSVDMPQGAFDYGYTFGSGTRLTVV.

The chain has TRBV4-3 and TRBJ1-5; D call uncertain. Germline assignment: CDR1 LGHNA and CDR2 YSLEER. There are 15 residues in the CDR3. V lost 6 bases to trimming and J lost 2 bases, with 14 bases between them. The CDR3 sequence: CASSRYMGGNQPQHF. CDR3 DNA: TGCGCCAGCAGTCGGTACATGGGAGGCAATCAGCCCCAGCATTTT.

The rearrangement uses TRBV29-1 and TRBJ2-3, with a weak D call TRBD1 (5 bases). V was pared by 4 bases and J by 8 bases, with 13 bases between. The CDR3 has 12 residues. Germline V gives CDR1 SQVTM, CDR2 ANQGSEA. CDR3 sequence: CSVGGSQGTQYF. CDR3 in DNA: TGCAGCGTTGGGGGCTCCCAAGGTACGCAGTATTTT.